The sequence of this TCR beta chain was determined in a study of T-cell memory formation after mild COVID-19. Study details: TCR clusters largely stayed donor specific.

Study-level results: Clones shrinking from day 15 to 85 showed even CD4/CD8 mixes; later expanders tilted CD4+.

With regard to this clonotype: Its cognate antigen is unknown.

In germline, CDR1 is GTSNPN, CDR2 SVGIG (reference sequence). V gave up 1 base and J gave up 8 bases, with 14 bases separating them. CDR3 length: 13 residues. TCRdb reprocessed the 5' RACE reads with MiXCR, giving one entry per CDR3 protein. The top ten hold about 8.1% of the sample, which has 580,000 or so distinct CDR3 sequences, around 15% seen once. The J gene is TRBJ1-1, the V gene TRBV30, with D hard to call. The sequencing input was PBMCs or a T cell subset sorted from them (not recorded which). The receptor comes from an adult woman who had mild COVID-19 (a few samples of this study predate the infection). Cell type and time point are not known. CDR3 in amino acids: CAWSGQTRKEAFF. The DNA of the CDR3 is TGTGCCTGGAGTGGGCAGACAAGAAAAGAAGCTTTCTTT.